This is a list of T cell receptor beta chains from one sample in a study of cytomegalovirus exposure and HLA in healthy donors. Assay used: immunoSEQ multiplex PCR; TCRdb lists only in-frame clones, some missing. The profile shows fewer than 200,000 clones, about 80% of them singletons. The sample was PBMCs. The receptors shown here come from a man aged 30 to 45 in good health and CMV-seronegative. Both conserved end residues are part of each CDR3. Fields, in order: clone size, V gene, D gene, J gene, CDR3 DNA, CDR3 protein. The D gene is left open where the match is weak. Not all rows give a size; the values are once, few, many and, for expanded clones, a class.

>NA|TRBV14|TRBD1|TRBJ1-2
TGTGCCAGCAGCCAATGGGGACAGGGGTATTTGGCTGGCTACACCTTC
CASSQWGQGYLAGYTF
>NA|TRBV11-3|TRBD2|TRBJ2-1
TGTGCCAGCAGCTTTAGCGGGGGGGCCTACAATGAGCAGTTCTTC
CASSFSGGAYNEQFF
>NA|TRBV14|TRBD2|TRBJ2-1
TGTGCCAGCAGCCAAGAAAGAGGTGAATGGGCGGGGGGCCCTGGCAATGAGCAGTTCTTC
CASSQERGEWAGGPGNEQFF
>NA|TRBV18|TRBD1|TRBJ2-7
TGTGCCAGCTCACCCTATTCCGGGACAGTCAGCTCCTACGAGCAGTACTTC
CASSPYSGTVSSYEQYF
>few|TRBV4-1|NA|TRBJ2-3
TGCGCCAGCAGCCAAGTCGGCGGTCTGACTAGCACAGATACGCAGTATTTT
CASSQVGGLTSTDTQYF
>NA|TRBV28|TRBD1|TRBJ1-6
TGTGCCAGCAGTTTTAGGACAGGGATGGGGAATTCACCCCTCCACTTT
CASSFRTGMGNSPLHF
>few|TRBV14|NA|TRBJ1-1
TGTGCCAGCAGCCTCCTGACTGGAGGAGCTTTCTTT
CASSLLTGGAFF
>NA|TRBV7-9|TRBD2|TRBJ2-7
TGTGCCAGCAGCTTGGGACTAGCGTACGACGAGCAGTACTTC
CASSLGLAYDEQYF
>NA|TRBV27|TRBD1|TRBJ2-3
TGTGCCAGCAGTAGACGACAGGGGTCGGGAGTAGATACGCAGTATTTT
CASSRRQGSGVDTQYF
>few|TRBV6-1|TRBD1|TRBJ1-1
TGTGCCAGCAGGGCCGGACAGGAGAACACTGAAGCTTTCTTT
CASRAGQENTEAFF
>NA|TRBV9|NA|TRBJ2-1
TGTGCCAGCAGCCTTCTGACAGGGAGGAATGAGCGGTTCTTC
CASSLLTGRNERFF
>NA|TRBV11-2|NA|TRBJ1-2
TGTGCCAGCAGCTTAGGAATGACAGGAACCTATGGCTACACCTTC
CASSLGMTGTYGYTF
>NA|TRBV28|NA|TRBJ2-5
TGTGCCAGCAGTGCGTTTGGTGGGCGGGCGGGGACCCAGTACTTC
CASSAFGGRAGTQYF
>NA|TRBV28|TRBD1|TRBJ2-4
TGTGCCAGCATAAAGTCAGGACAGGGCCAAAACATTCAGTACTTC
CASIKSGQGQNIQYF
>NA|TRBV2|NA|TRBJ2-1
TGTGCCAGCAGTGATAAGGCCCTCCCCCGGGATGAGCAGTTCTTC
CASSDKALPRDEQFF
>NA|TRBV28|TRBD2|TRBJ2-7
TGTGCCAGCAGTTTGCCAACTAGCGGGAGCCACGAGCAGTACTTC
CASSLPTSGSHEQYF
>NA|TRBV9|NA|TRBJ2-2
TGTGCCAGCAGCGTAACCCCTACAGGGCAGGAGCTGTTTTTT
CASSVTPTGQELFF
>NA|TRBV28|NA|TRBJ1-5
TGTGCCAGCAGCCCTCTGAGCCTTTTTAGCAATCAGCCCCAGCATTTT
CASSPLSLFSNQPQHF
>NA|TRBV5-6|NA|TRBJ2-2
TGTGCCAGCAGCTTAAATACGAACACCGGGGAGCTGTTTTTT
CASSLNTNTGELFF
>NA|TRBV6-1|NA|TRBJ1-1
TGTGCCAGCACCCCCTCAGACAGGCTACTTGAAGCTTTCTTT
CASTPSDRLLEAFF
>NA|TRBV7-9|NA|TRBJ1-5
TGTGCCAGCAGCCGACCCGGGGAGGGTCAGCCCCAGCATTTT
CASSRPGEGQPQHF
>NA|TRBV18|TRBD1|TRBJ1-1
TGTGCCAGCTCAACGTACAGGGGGCTTATCGCTAACACTGAAGCTTTCTTT
CASSTYRGLIANTEAFF
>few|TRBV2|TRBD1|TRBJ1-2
TGTGCCAGAGACCGGGACAGGGGCTATGGCTACACCTTC
CARDRDRGYGYTF
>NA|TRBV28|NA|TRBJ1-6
TGTGCCAGCAGTTTATGGGACTCTTGGGATTCACCCCTCCACTTT
CASSLWDSWDSPLHF